This entry is about one T cell receptor (beta chain). Other DNA sequences in the same sample also yield this CDR3. The naive CD8 population came from CD45RO-negative cells selected for CCR7, without terminally differentiated effector memory CD45RA+ cells. TCRdb's copy holds only in-frame clones and misses some; the assay was immunoSEQ multiplex PCR. The data hold approximately 740,000 clones, with about 91% observed a single time. The CDR3 totals 13 residues. Trimming took off 0 bases at V and 3 bases at J, with 6 bases between the two ends. CDR1 is LGHNA, CDR2 YSLEER, per germline. The entry originates in a study of shared clonotypes between healthy human individuals.

The TCR comes from a man aged 30 to 45 in good health. The V and J genes are TRBV4-3 and TRBJ2-7; no reliable D call. The sequenced sample consisted of naive CD8+ T cells sorted from blood. CDR3 nucleotides: TGCGCCAGCAGCCAAGATAGATACTACGAGCAGTACTTC. Its translation: CASSQDRYYEQYF.